Listed here is a single T cell receptor beta chain. The read terminates 3 residues ahead of where the CDR3 ends, so the germline J gene completes it. The sample belongs to a study of T cells in women clearing cervical HPV infection. V was trimmed by 4 bases and J by 3 bases, leaving 15 bases between them. The CDR3 has 16 amino acids. Per the germline V gene, CDR1 is KGHSH and CDR2 is LQKENI. Clones were read by immunoSEQ multiplex PCR, and TCRdb kept only the in-frame ones, dropping some. The sample data list about 30,000 clones. Material for sequencing was blood buffy coat. The receptor comes from a woman aged 18 to 75 with a cervical HPV16 infection that either progressed to CIN3+ or cleared (not recorded which). The J gene is TRBJ1-4, the V gene TRBV18; D perhaps matches TRBD1 (5 bases). CDR3 sequence: CASSQRLTASNEKLFF. Partial CDR3 DNA: TGTGCCAGCTCACAGCGACTGACAGCTTCTAATGAAAAA.